The rows below give T cell receptor beta chains drawn from one sample of a study of metastatic and nonmetastatic thyroid tumors. TCRdb redid the clone calls on the PCR reads using MiXCR. Of 15,000 to 20,000 clones listed, about 24% are singletons. Source material: adjacent normal tissue. The receptors come from a female donor with papillary thyroid cancer or a benign thyroid nodule (not recorded which). Some clones in this sample may be carry-over from other donors' samples. CDR3s include the opening cysteine and the closing phenylalanine or tryptophan. D genes are given only for firm matches. Clone size is not always given. Where it is, it says once, few, many or a class for expanded clones.

CASSSRGPSYEQYF	TGCGCCAGCAGCTCCCGGGGTCCTTCCTACGAGCAGTACTTC	.	TRBV5-1	14	TRBJ2-7	many
CSVDGDGANVLTF	TGCAGCGTTGACGGGGATGGGGCCAACGTCCTGACTTTC	.	TRBV29-1	13	TRBJ2-6	many
CASSYGVIWAVSTDTQYF	TGTGCCAGCAGTTATGGCGTCATCTGGGCGGTAAGCACAGATACGCAGTATTTT	.	TRBV6-6	18	TRBJ2-3	few
CASSQTRGRSPLHF	TGTGCCAGCAGCCAAACCCGGGGCAGATCACCCCTCCACTTT	.	TRBV2	14	TRBJ1-6	.
CASSVTSGGTYEQYF	TGTGCCAGCAGCGTGACTAGCGGGGGTACCTACGAGCAGTACTTC	TRBD2	TRBV6-1	15	TRBJ2-7	few
CSAIPGGRAYNEQFF	TGCAGTGCTATCCCGGGGGGGAGAGCTTACAATGAGCAGTTCTTC	TRBD2	TRBV20-1	15	TRBJ2-1	many
CASSETADGDTQYF	TGTGCCAGCAGTGAAACGGCGGATGGAGATACGCAGTATTTT	.	TRBV2	14	TRBJ2-3	.
CAWTLGTSGTALGIQYF	TGTGCCTGGACCTTAGGGACTAGCGGGACCGCTCTCGGCATTCAGTACTTC	TRBD2	TRBV30	17	TRBJ2-4	many
CASSPSGSSTDTQYF	TGTGCCAGCAGCCCCTCAGGGTCTAGCACAGATACGCAGTATTTT	.	TRBV11-2	15	TRBJ2-3	many
CASSSPGGFSSYNSPLHF	TGTGCCAGCAGCTCCCCAGGCGGCTTCAGCTCCTATAATTCACCCCTCCACTTT	.	TRBV11-2	18	TRBJ1-6	.
CDTRAPGGTDTQNF	TGTGACACAAGGGCTCCAGGAGGCACAGATACGCAGAATTTT	.	TRBV15	14	TRBJ2-3	.
CASSPTGGNTEAFF	TGCGCCAGCAGCCCCACAGGGGGGAACACTGAAGCTTTCTTT	TRBD1	TRBV5-1	14	TRBJ1-1	.
CASSLAGRGGETQYF	TGCGCCAGCAGCTTGGCAGGCAGGGGGGGAGAGACCCAGTACTTC	.	TRBV5-1	15	TRBJ2-5	many
CATSSPSGSCCEQYF	TGTGCCACCAGCAGCCCGAGCGGGAGCTGTTGCGAGCAGTACTTC	TRBD2	TRBV24-1	15	TRBJ2-7	few
CASSYSGPNTGELFF	TGTGCCAGCAGTTACTCCGGACCGAACACCGGGGAGCTGTTTTTT	.	TRBV6-5	15	TRBJ2-2	medium-sized
CAIKGVTDTQYF	TGTGCCATCAAGGGGGTCACAGATACGCAGTATTTT	.	TRBV10-3	12	TRBJ2-3	medium-sized
CASRLETGTVNTEAFF	TGCGCCAGCAGACTCGAAACAGGGACGGTGAACACTGAAGCTTTCTTT	.	TRBV5-1	16	TRBJ1-1	.
CASSYLTGGSSYEQYF	TGTGCCAGCAGTTATCTCACCGGCGGGAGCTCCTACGAGCAGTACTTC	TRBD2	TRBV6-6	16	TRBJ2-7	medium-sized
CASSPDGGEQFF	TGCGCCAGCAGCCCGGACGGTGGGGAGCAGTTCTTC	.	TRBV5-1	12	TRBJ2-1	many
CASSQVTAGVGTGELFF	TGTGCCAGCAGCCAAGTTACGGCGGGAGTAGGAACCGGGGAGCTGTTTTTT	TRBD2	TRBV4-2	17	TRBJ2-2	few
CASSEALKAFF	TGTGCCAGCAGTGAAGCTCTCAAAGCTTTCTTT	.	TRBV2	11	TRBJ1-1	medium-sized
CASSVAPRGGYNEQFF	TGTGCCAGCAGCGTAGCCCCACGGGGGGGCTACAATGAGCAGTTCTTC	TRBD2	TRBV9	16	TRBJ2-1	many
CAISRGGVAGPGVTEAFF	TGTGCCATCAGCAGAGGCGGGGTGGCGGGCCCGGGGGTCACTGAAGCTTTCTTT	.	TRBV15	18	TRBJ1-1	.
CASSQDRSGSSSSYNEQFF	TGTGCCAGCAGCCAAGATCGTAGTGGGAGTTCGAGCTCCTACAATGAGCAGTTCTTC	.	TRBV3-1	19	TRBJ2-1	few
CASSPRGVGGTYGQPQHF	TGTGCCAGCTCACCACGGGGGGTAGGCGGGACTTATGGACAGCCCCAGCATTTT	.	TRBV18	18	TRBJ1-5	many
CSAYTGLTYEQYF	TGCAGTGCCTATACGGGCTTAACCTACGAGCAGTACTTC	.	TRBV20-1	13	TRBJ2-7	few
CASSAWTSGRARGEQYF	TGTGCCAGCTCCGCCTGGACTAGCGGGAGGGCCCGAGGGGAGCAGTACTTC	TRBD2	TRBV12-3/TRBV12-4	17	TRBJ2-7	few
CSASGLAGVLQETQYF	TGCAGTGCTAGTGGGTTAGCGGGAGTGTTACAAGAGACCCAGTACTTC	TRBD2	TRBV20-1	16	TRBJ2-5	many
CASSRDRERQETQYF	TGTGCCAGCAGTAGAGACAGGGAACGACAAGAGACCCAGTACTTC	TRBD1	TRBV2	15	TRBJ2-5	many
CASSPLGSETQYF	TGTGCCAGCTCACCTTTAGGGAGCGAGACCCAGTACTTC	.	TRBV18	13	TRBJ2-5	.
CASSGFSGANVLTF	TGTGCCAGCAGCGGCTTTTCTGGTGCCAACGTCCTGACTTTC	.	TRBV2	14	TRBJ2-6	.